This T cell receptor (beta chain) is from a study of identical twins. Broader study findings: Beta clonotypes that were abundant in cord blood contained fewer insertions, a pattern absent from memory repertoires. Twin sharing of out-of-frame TCR alpha was underestimated by models in monozygotic pairs. Findings depended on cross-sectional statistics rather than tracking the same donors.

A universal primer binding site was introduced by template switching. The final cDNA contained unique molecular identifiers. Using its own MiXCR run on the 5' RACE reads, TCRdb lists one record per CDR3 protein. The data show just over 450,000 distinct CDR3 sequences, 12% to 15% seen once. This clonotype was found a few times. The antigen remains unidentified. These same records also appear under a second study, on yellow fever vaccine responses in identical twins.

The sequence derives from a woman aged 18-29 years in good health. Sample: CD4+ T cells sorted from blood.

CDR3 protein: CASSQGGFRNEQFF. The CDR3 coding sequence is TGTGCCAGCAGCCAAGGGGGCTTTCGGAATGAGCAGTTCTTC. The chain is built from TRBV3-1 and TRBJ2-1; D possibly corresponds to TRBD1 (5 bases). This CDR3 comprises 14 residues. V shed 1 base and J shed 7 bases, with 11 bases lying between them. Germline V gives CDR1 LGHDT, CDR2 YNNKEL (reference sequence).